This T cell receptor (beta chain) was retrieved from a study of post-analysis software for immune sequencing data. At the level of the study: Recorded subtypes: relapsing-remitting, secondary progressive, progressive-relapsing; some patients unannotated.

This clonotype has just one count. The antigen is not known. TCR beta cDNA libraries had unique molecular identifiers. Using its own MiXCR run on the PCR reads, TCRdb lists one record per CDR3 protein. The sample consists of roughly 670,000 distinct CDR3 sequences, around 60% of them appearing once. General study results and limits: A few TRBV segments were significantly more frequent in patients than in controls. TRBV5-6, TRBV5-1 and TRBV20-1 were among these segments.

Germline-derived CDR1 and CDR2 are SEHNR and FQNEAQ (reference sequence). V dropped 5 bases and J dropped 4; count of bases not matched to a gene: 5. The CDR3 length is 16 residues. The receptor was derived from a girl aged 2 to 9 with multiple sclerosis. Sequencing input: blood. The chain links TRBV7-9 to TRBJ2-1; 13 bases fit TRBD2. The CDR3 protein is CASSGPGLAGYNEQFF. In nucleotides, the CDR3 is TGTGCCAGCAGCGGACCGGGACTAGCGGGGTACAATGAGCAGTTCTTC.